Shown below are 21 T cell receptor beta chains from a single sample sequenced in a study of blood T cell repertoires in COVID-19. Libraries were prepared by immunoSEQ multiplex PCR; TCRdb keeps only in-frame clonotypes and omits some of them. The profile shows about 120,000 clones, roughly 84% of them singletons. Input material: peripheral blood. These receptors were taken from a man in his sixties with acute or convalescent COVID-19.

The gene calls are TRBV18 and TRBJ2-2; no clear D gene. The CDR3 covers 15 residues. Germline V gene data show CDR1 as KGHSH and CDR2 as LQKENI. V lost 2 bases and J lost 4, with 11 bases in between. DNA of the CDR3: TGTGCCAGCTCACCAACGTCCTGGAGCACCGGGGAGCTGTTTTTT. Protein product: CASSPTSWSTGELFF. The full variable domain, completed using reference TRBV18 and TRBJ2-2, is NAGVMQNPRHLVRRRGQEARLRCSPMKGHSHVYWYRQLPEEGLKFMVYLQKENIIDESGMPKERFSAEFPKEGPSILRIQQVVRGDSAAYFCASSPTSWSTGELFFGEGSRLTVL.

The V gene is TRBV7-9, the J gene TRBJ2-5; D ambiguous. There are 12 residues in the CDR3. The germline CDR1 and CDR2 sequences are SEHNR and FQNEAQ (reference sequence). Between the trimmed V and J ends, which lost 3 bases and 2 bases, there was a span of 4 bases. The CDR3 loop reads CASSFYQETQYF. CDR3 sequence (DNA): TGTGCCAGCAGCTTTTATCAAGAGACCCAGTACTTC. The whole variable domain, filled in from reference TRBV7-9 and TRBJ2-5, reads DTGVSQNPRHKITKRGQNVTFRCDPISEHNRLYWYRQTLGQGPEFLTYFQNEAQLEKSRLLSDRFSAERPKGSFSTLEIQRTEQGDSAMYLCASSFYQETQYFGPGTRLLVL.

The genes are TRBV6-5 and TRBJ2-7; tentative D call: TRBD2 (5 bases). CDR1 is MNHEY, CDR2 SVGAGI, per germline. Trimming took 2 bases from V and 2 from J, leaving 10 bases between them. The CDR3 is 14 residues long. The CDR3 protein is CASSYRDGTYEQYF. In DNA, the CDR3 is TGTGCCAGCAGTTACCGCGACGGGACCTACGAGCAGTACTTC.

V is TRBV19 and J is TRBJ1-5, with 8 positions matching TRBD1. After removal of 2 bases from V and 3 bases from J, the junction contained 9 bases not matched to a gene. The CDR3 is made up of 17 amino acids. Looked up from germline, CDR1 is LNHDA and CDR2 is SQIVND (reference sequence). The CDR3 DNA is TGTGCCAGTAGTATAAAAGCAGGGGGCTTTGACAATCAGCCCCAGCATTTT. Its translation is CASSIKAGGFDNQPQHF.

This chain links TRBV5-3 with TRBJ1-6, with no clear D. TRBV5-3 is labeled an ORF, and its function is uncertain. The CDR3 totals 15 residues. Trimming left V 7 bases short and J 0 bases short, with 11 bases between. CDR3 in amino acids: CARESFSSYNSPLHF. The DNA of the CDR3 is TGTGCCAGAGAGAGTTTTAGCTCCTATAATTCACCCCTCCACTTT.

The J gene is TRBJ2-3, the V gene TRBV5-4, with D tentatively TRBD2 (6 bases). This CDR3 is 15 amino acids long. Per germline, CDR1 SGHNT and CDR2 YYREEE (reference sequence). Trimming left V 3 bases short and J 0 bases short, with 11 bases between. The CDR3 coding sequence is TGTGCCAGCAGCTATTCCGGGACTAGCACAGATACGCAGTATTTT. It specifies CASSYSGTSTDTQYF.

The V and J genes are TRBV15 and TRBJ2-1; tentatively, D is TRBD1 (6 bases). The germline V gene encodes CDR1 LNHNV and CDR2 YYDKDF (reference sequence). The V and J ends lost 1 base and 7 bases respectively, with 8 bases between them. The CDR3 is 13 amino acids. The CDR3 protein is CATSRVRGNEQFF. The CDR3 DNA reads as TGTGCCACCAGCAGAGTGAGGGGGAATGAGCAGTTCTTC.

This clone was found once. This rearrangement joins TRBV5-6 to TRBJ2-7; maybe TRBD1 (6 bases). Deletions cut 2 bases from V and 2 bases from J, with 8 bases between. The CDR3 is 13 residues long. Germline loops: CDR1 SGHDT, CDR2 YYEEEE. The DNA for the CDR3 is TGTGCCAGCAGCTTTGACAGGCCCTACGAGCAGTACTTC. It is translated as CASSFDRPYEQYF.

A word on this clone: Mismatch with germline at one junction end may stem from a read error. The CDR3 sequence is CASSVGQGRNAGELFF. As DNA, the CDR3 is TGTGCCAGCAGTGTCGGACAGGGAAGGAACGCCGGGGAGCTGTTTTTT. The V call is TRBV6-1, the J call TRBJ2-2; the match to TRBD1 covers 8 bases. CDR1 MNHNS and CDR2 SASEGT come from the germline V gene. The CDR3 contains 16 residues.

This chain connects TRBV2 to TRBJ1-5; D might be TRBD1 (6 bases). Trimming stripped 1 base from V and 5 bases from J, with 12 bases between. The CDR3 runs to 15 residues. Germline V gene lookup returns CDR1 SNHLY and CDR2 FYNNEI. The CDR3 coding sequence is TGTGCCAGCAGTGAAGGCAGGGGATTGGATCAGCCCCAGCATTTT. Translation gives CASSEGRGLDQPQHF.

This chain connects TRBV28 to TRBJ1-1; TRBD1 aligns across 9 bases. CDR3 length equals 16 residues. V shed 0 bases, J shed 7 bases, and the junction held 9 bases outside the gene matches. Germline V lookup: CDR1 MDHEN, CDR2 SYDVKM. The CDR3 DNA reads TGTGCCAGCAGTTTATGGGGTCCACAGGGGGCTAATGAAGCTTTCTTT. It encodes CASSLWGPQGANEAFF.

The CDR3 loop is CASSQDAGPDSPLHF. CDR3 nucleotides: TGCGCCAGCAGCCAAGATGCGGGACCCGATTCACCCCTCCACTTT. The chain employs TRBV4-3 and TRBJ1-6; D is possibly TRBD1 (5 bases). This CDR3 is 15 amino acids long. The V gene's germline CDR1 is LGHNA and CDR2 YSLEER. Trimming stripped 0 bases from V and 8 bases from J, with 11 bases between.

The chain couples TRBV19 to TRBJ2-5, with 9 bases fitting TRBD1. J gave up 5 bases and V 0 bases, and 10 bases lay outside the gene matches. Looked up from germline, CDR1 is LNHDA and CDR2 is SQIVND (reference sequence). This CDR3 comprises 17 residues. The CDR3 spells CASSIDRGTGRGETQYF. The CDR3 DNA is TGTGCCAGTAGTATAGATCGAGGGACAGGGCGAGGGGAGACCCAGTACTTC.

V usage is TRBV6-5 and J usage is TRBJ2-7; TRBD1 agrees at 8 bases. The length of the CDR3 is 13 residues. V was clipped by 10 bases and J by 2 bases; unmatched bases: 7. Per germline, CDR1 MNHEY and CDR2 SVGAGI. The CDR3 protein is CATSPGQAYEQYF. The DNA for the CDR3 is TGTGCCACATCACCGGGACAGGCCTACGAGCAGTACTTC.

The V and J genes are TRBV27 and TRBJ1-5; 10 bases align to TRBD1. The CDR3 has 15 amino acids. The V and J ends lost 4 bases and 4 bases, in that order; junction bases with no gene match: 4. Germline V gene lookup returns CDR1 MNHEY and CDR2 SMNVEV (reference sequence). CDR3 sequence: CASSSPGQGNQPQHF. The CDR3 nucleotides read TGTGCCAGCAGTTCTCCGGGACAGGGGAATCAGCCCCAGCATTTT.

CDR3 coding DNA: TGTGCCAGCAGCTTAGTGGGACTAGGAAACATTCAGTACTTC. Amino acid sequence: CASSLVGLGNIQYF. The V and J genes are TRBV7-9 and TRBJ2-4; the match to TRBD2 covers 8 bases. With V trimmed by 1 base and J by 6 bases, 2 bases remained unmatched. This CDR3 is built from 14 residues. In germline, CDR1 is SEHNR, CDR2 FQNEAQ (reference sequence).

J is TRBJ2-1 and V is TRBV7-8; TRBD2 matches at 8 bases. Looked up from germline, CDR1 is SGHVS and CDR2 is FQNEAQ. V lost 5 bases to trimming and J lost 3 bases; unmatched junction nucleotides: 9. The CDR3 runs 16 residues. CDR3 protein: CASSPQSGGNYNEQFF. In nucleotides, the CDR3 is TGTGCCAGCAGCCCACAGAGCGGGGGAAACTACAATGAGCAGTTCTTC.

The rearrangement uses TRBV2 and TRBJ2-7, with D perhaps TRBD2 (6 bases). Looked up from germline, CDR1 is SNHLY and CDR2 is FYNNEI. The CDR3 covers 15 residues. Deletions cut 6 bases from V and 1 base from J, with 16 bases between. CDR3 sequence reads: CASRRREPPSYEQYF. The CDR3 coding sequence is TGTGCCAGCAGGAGGAGGGAGCCCCCTTCCTACGAGCAGTACTTC.

As concerns this clone: The germline gene is not matched at one end of the junction; a read error may be the cause. The chain recombines TRBV4-3 with TRBJ2-7, with 7 bases aligning to TRBD1. This CDR3 has 13 amino acids. CDR1 is LGHNA, CDR2 YSLEER, per germline. CDR3 nucleotide sequence: TGCGCCAGCAGCAAAGACAGGGTAAGGGAGCAGTACTTC. Protein product: CASSKDRVREQYF.

The V call is TRBV15, the J call TRBJ1-1; no reliable D call. In germline, CDR1 is LNHNV, CDR2 YYDKDF (reference sequence). Trimming took off 3 bases at V and 0 bases at J, with 8 bases between the two ends. This CDR3 is 14 amino acids long. The CDR3 region has the DNA TGTGCCACCAGCAGGGGTACAGTGAACACTGAAGCTTTCTTT. Its protein is CATSRGTVNTEAFF. The full variable domain, rest sourced from reference TRBV15 and TRBJ1-1, is DAMVIQNPRYQVTQFGKPVTLSCSQTLNHNVMYWYQQKSSQAPKLLFHYYDKDFNNEADTPDNFQSRRPNTSFCFLDIRSPGLGDTAMYLCATSRGTVNTEAFFGQGTRLTVV.

CDR3 amino acids: CASSQGQGNTGELFF. In DNA form, the CDR3 reads TGTGCCAGCAGCCAGGGGCAGGGGAACACCGGGGAGCTGTTTTTT. This chain links TRBV4-2 with TRBJ2-2, with TRBD1 as a possible D gene (5 bases). Germline V gene data show CDR1 as LGHNA and CDR2 as YNFKEQ. CDR3 length: 15 amino acids. V was trimmed by 3 bases and J by 1 base, leaving 9 bases between them.